The subject of this entry is one T cell receptor (beta chain). Its antigen is currently unknown. This CDR3 contains 12 residues. The sample comes from a study of monozygotic twins with inflammatory bowel disease. Regarding the study as a whole: The inverse Simpson measure of TCRbeta diversity was lower in IBD patients than in healthy co-twins. Repertoire similarity was not found to differ between concordant and discordant twins, possibly from limited power.

Blood was collected, approximately 2.5 ml per donor. Every TCR library consumed 3500 ng of total RNA. For each CDR3 protein, TCRdb gives one entry from its re-call of the 5' RACE reads, without DNA. The listing records some 200,000 distinct CDR3 sequences. This TCR was sampled from a human donor with ulcerative colitis or Crohn's disease, or a healthy co-twin of an affected twin (not recorded which). V gene TRBV12-3 or TRBV12-4 combines with J gene TRBJ2-1; checking the TCRdb D call of TRBD2 is not possible without DNA. Input material: blood. CDR3 residues: CASSPRAGGEFF.